This T cell receptor (beta chain) derives from a study of Graves' ophthalmopathy and Graves' hyperthyroidism. Study findings and constraints: Among thyroid clonotypes expanded above 0.001 frequency, most also appeared in blood.

In regard to this clonotype: Its specificity is not known.

RNA transcripts served as template for amplifying TCR beta CDR3 sequences. RT-PCR was first run with HTBI primers, then multiplex PCR in a second round. TCRdb re-called the multiplex PCR reads with MiXCR, one entry per CDR3 protein. The top ten hold around 6.9% of the sample, which has about 620,000 distinct CDR3 sequences, approximately 22% seen once. The CDR3 contains 12 residues. Trimming left V 2 bases short and J 5 bases short, with 8 bases between. Germline V lookup: CDR1 SGHNT, CDR2 YYREEE (reference sequence). The V and J genes are TRBV5-4 and TRBJ2-7; D call uncertain. This receptor was obtained from a woman aged 18-35 years with stable Graves' hyperthyroidism. Some clones in this sample may be carry-over from other donors' samples. The sample was peripheral blood. CDR3 in amino acids: CASSFNSNEQYF. CDR3 sequence (DNA): TGTGCCAGCAGCTTTAACAGTAACGAGCAGTACTTC.